One and the same sample provided the 11 T cell receptor beta chains below, sequenced in a study of siplizumab effects on memory and regulatory T cells (dated 2019 in TCRdb). For approximately six days, cells in the mixed lymphocyte reaction were kept in coculture at 37 degrees C. Antigen specificity for these receptors is unknown. Libraries came from the immunoSEQ multiplex PCR assay. Drawn from immuneACCESS, this table holds only the in-frame rearrangements with V and J called that TCRdb kept. Clones are partly lost; checked studies trace under half to an unresolved V gene and leave the rest unexplained. This sample holds fewer than 20,000 clones; over 45% were observed only once. Roughly 5.3% of the sample belongs to the ten largest clones. Material: CFSE-low (dividing) CD4+ T cells sorted from an allogeneic mixed lymphocyte reaction. These receptor sequences come from a human donor in good health; the cells came from an allogeneic mixed lymphocyte reaction.

The chain uses TRBV13 and TRBJ2-7, with D perhaps TRBD1 or TRBD2 (5 bases each). The V gene lost 5 bases and the J gene lost 3 bases, with 20 bases spanning the gap. This CDR3 spans 16 amino acids. Germline CDR1 reads PRHDT; CDR2 reads FYEKMQ (reference sequence). The DNA of the CDR3 is TGTGCCAGCAGCCCCCTCCGAGGGACGGGTAGCTACGAGCAGTACTTC. Translating it yields CASSPLRGTGSYEQYF.

This chain links TRBV7-3 with TRBJ1-2; 7 bases agree with TRBD1. This CDR3 is 14 amino acids long. The trim removed 5 bases at V and 8 bases at J, leaving 11 bases unmatched. Germline V gene lookup returns CDR1 SGHTA and CDR2 FQGTGA. The CDR3 loop reads CASSLSQGLEGYTF. CDR3 DNA sequence: TGTGCCAGCAGCCTATCACAGGGGCTGGAAGGCTACACCTTC.

A single count supports this clone. V is TRBV2 and J is TRBJ1-5; the D gene is possibly TRBD1 (5 bases). The V gene's germline CDR1 is SNHLY and CDR2 FYNNEI. Between the trimmed V and J ends, which lost 3 bases and 0 bases, there was a span of 12 bases. This CDR3 spans 16 amino acids. DNA of the CDR3: TGTGCCAGCAGTGAGGAGACAGCTTATAGCAATCAGCCCCAGCATTTT. Translation gives CASSEETAYSNQPQHF.

V and J are TRBV18 and TRBJ2-7; perhaps TRBD2 as D (6 bases). Trimming stripped 0 bases from V and 5 bases from J, with 14 bases between. Per germline, CDR1 KGHSH and CDR2 LQKENI. CDR3 length equals 15 residues. The CDR3 protein is CASSPPGGGGHEQYF. As DNA, the CDR3 is TGTGCCAGCTCACCACCCGGGGGTGGCGGGCACGAGCAGTACTTC.

Concerning this clone itself: The junction shows a germline mismatch at one end, possibly a read error. The V call is TRBV28, the J call TRBJ2-3, with D unclear. Germline loops: CDR1 MDHEN, CDR2 SYDVKM. This CDR3 has 12 residues. This CDR3 reads CASRLSTDTQYF. CDR3 nucleotide sequence: TGTGCCAGCAGGTTATCCACAGATACGCAGTATTTT.

The V gene is TRBV19, the J gene TRBJ2-5; unclear D gene. Trimming shortened V by 3 bases and J by 0 bases, and 8 bases separated the two germline ends. Germline-derived CDR1 and CDR2 are LNHDA and SQIVND (reference sequence). This CDR3 region has 14 residues. The CDR3 sequence: CASSIGPYQETQYF. The DNA for the CDR3 is TGTGCCAGTAGTATTGGGCCGTACCAAGAGACCCAGTACTTC.

This clone occurred a few times. The rearrangement joins TRBV4-2 to TRBJ2-5; D is perhaps TRBD2 (5 bases). The germline V gene has CDR1 LGHNA and CDR2 YNFKEQ. The CDR3 contains 14 residues. The V and J ends lost 4 bases and 2 bases respectively, with 11 bases between them. The CDR3 protein is CASSPERRQETQYF. CDR3 coding DNA: TGTGCCAGCAGCCCCGAGCGGAGACAAGAGACCCAGTACTTC.

J is TRBJ2-3 and V is TRBV9; a possible D gene is TRBD2 (5 bases). From germline, CDR1 is SGDLS and CDR2 YYNGEE. V lost 0 bases and J lost 1, with 6 bases in between. The CDR3 totals 14 residues. The CDR3 region is CASSVVGGTDTQYF. The CDR3 bases are TGTGCCAGCAGCGTAGTGGGAGGCACAGATACGCAGTATTTT.

In this sample, this clone is medium-sized. The J gene is TRBJ1-5, the V gene TRBV19; D remains ambiguous. The CDR3 covers 17 residues. Germline V CDR1 and CDR2: LNHDA, SQIVND (reference sequence). V was pared by 3 bases and J by 1 base, with 16 bases between. CDR3 DNA: TGTGCCAGTAGTATGTTCACTGGCGGGGAAAGCAATCAGCCCCAGCATTTT. Protein sequence: CASSMFTGGESNQPQHF. The full variable domain, its missing parts supplied by reference TRBV19 and TRBJ1-5, is DGGITQSPKYLFRKEGQNVTLSCEQNLNHDAMYWYRQDPGQGLRLIYYSQIVNDFQKGDIAEGYSVSREKKESFPLTVTSAQKNPTAFYLCASSMFTGGESNQPQHFGDGTRLSIL.

The rearrangement links TRBV7-9 to TRBJ2-2; TRBD2 aligns across 9 bases. This CDR3 region has 15 residues. After removal of 5 bases from V and 3 bases from J, the junction contained 4 bases not matched to a gene. In germline, CDR1 is SEHNR, CDR2 FQNEAQ (reference sequence). CDR3 in amino acids: CASSPRLADTGELFF. CDR3 sequence (DNA): TGTGCCAGCAGCCCCAGACTAGCGGACACCGGGGAGCTGTTTTTT.

This clone came up a few times. The chain has TRBV5-1 and TRBJ2-7; no clear D gene. CDR1 and CDR2 from the germline V gene are SGHRS and YFSETQ. V dropped 3 bases and J dropped 2 bases, with 12 bases sitting between them. This CDR3 region has 14 residues. Here the CDR3 reads CASSSDISPYEQYF. In DNA, the CDR3 is TGCGCCAGCAGCTCCGACATTTCCCCCTACGAGCAGTACTTC.